The subject of this entry is one TCR beta chain. Its cognate antigen is unknown. This entry comes from a study of cytomegalovirus exposure and HLA in healthy donors. Study-wide points: The authors later found HLA-associated TCR beta chains more clonally expanded than equally common others. Most of the TCR beta V segments (in an earlier analysis) were productive either about 90% or about 30% of the time.

The CDR3 covers 12 residues. CDR1 and CDR2 (germline): LNHDA, SQIVND (reference sequence). Between the trimmed V and J ends, which lost 7 bases and 6 bases, there was a span of 10 bases. The PCR ran on 60 Vbeta and 13 Jbeta primers. Using immunoSEQ multiplex PCR, the repertoire was profiled, and TCRdb retains in-frame clones only, with some absent. The data contain around 160,000 clones, roughly 87% of them seen just once; the ten biggest clones take up less than 5%. V usage is TRBV19 and J usage is TRBJ1-5; D might be TRBD1 (6 bases). This receptor was taken from a man in his forties or fifties in good health and CMV-seropositive. Source material: PBMCs. In nucleotides, the CDR3 is TGTGCCAGTACCCAGGGGATTCAGCCCCAGCATTTT. It translates to CASTQGIQPQHF.